The subject of this entry is one T cell receptor beta chain. What it binds is not known. Primers for the PCR totalled 60 Vbeta and 13 Jbeta. Only in-frame clones appear in the TCRdb table, and some are missing; sequencing was by immunoSEQ multiplex PCR. The sample comprises roughly 130,000 clones, 80% of which are singletons, and 2.5% to 3% rests with the top ten. The sample comes from a study of cytomegalovirus exposure and HLA in healthy donors. Whole-study results and caveats: Researchers counted around 150 TCR beta chains as cytomegalovirus-associated. Later analysis identified a missense DCLRE1C variant that was linked to TCR beta V- and J-gene trimming. Most likely, a cluster of highly shared sequence variants arose as a sequencing artifact. The study carried out a later analysis of TCR beta sequences. It associated around 17,000 of them with specific HLA alleles at a false discovery rate of 0.05.

The V gene's germline CDR1 is SQVTM and CDR2 ANQGSEA. The CDR3 consists of 15 residues. The V segment lost 8 bases and the J segment 6 bases; nucleotides outside the gene matches: 14. This sequence was found in a man aged 30 to 45 in good health and CMV-seronegative. The V gene is TRBV29-1, the J gene TRBJ2-1; 9 bases line up with TRBD2. The sequenced material came from PBMCs. CDR3 DNA: TGCAGCTTCTGGGGGGCGGGAGGGCCAATCAATGAGCAGTTCTTC. Its translation: CSFWGAGGPINEQFF.